The source of this T cell receptor (beta chain) is a study of CD8 T cells in Susac syndrome. The V end lost 4 bases, the J end lost 5 bases, and 8 bases lay between the germline ends. This CDR3 has 11 amino acids. The germline V gene has CDR1 SQVTM and CDR2 ANQGSEA. cDNA came from around 0.5 to 1 ug RNA primed by random hexamers. An immunoSEQ multiplex PCR amplified TCR beta CDR3 over 54 Vbeta and 13 Jbeta. Via MiXCR, TCRdb re-called the immunoSEQ multiplex PCR reads, giving one row per CDR3 protein. The sample has 140,000 or so distinct CDR3 sequences, around 94% seen once. V usage is TRBV29-1 and J usage is TRBJ2-5; no clear D. Sequenced input: CD4+ T cells from PBMCs. This clonotype originated in a human donor in good health. The CDR3 spells CSVGMVETQYF. As DNA, the CDR3 is TGCAGCGTTGGTATGGTCGAGACCCAGTACTTC. Full variable domain (outside the CDR3, taken from reference TRBV29-1 and TRBJ2-5): SAVISQKPSRDICQRGTSLTIQCQVDSQVTMMFWYRQQPGQSLTLIATANQGSEATYESGFVIDKFPISRPNLTFSTLTVSNMSPEDSSIYLCSVGMVETQYFGPGTRLLVL.